The T cell receptor beta chain described here comes from a study of CD4 T cells in relation to SARS-CoV-2 and coronaviruses. Overall study: TCR beta CDR3s were sequenced after 10-day antigen culture of PBMCs. Findings of the study overall: Pre-pandemic and post-infection samples never came from the same donor.

The unexposed donors gave CD4+ T cells in about 2010-2018, prior to COVID-19. Isolation of CD4+ T cells took place after roughly nine days in culture. Testing used SARS-CoV-2 S/N and four cold-coronavirus spikes on unexposed-donor CD4+ T cells, cells permitting. The CDR3 covers 15 residues. In germline, CDR1 is LNHDA, CDR2 SQIVND (reference sequence). Trimming stripped 4 bases from V and 3 bases from J, with 16 bases between. In regard to this clone: Its specificity is not known.

Method: immunoSEQ multiplex PCR; TCRdb's copy keeps in-frame clones and lacks some. The table includes about 26,000 clones, roughly 73% detected once. The origin of this receptor is a human donor in good health. The sequenced sample was CD4+ T cells from PBMCs, cultured in vitro. The V gene is TRBV19, the J gene TRBJ2-7; D tentatively reads TRBD1 or TRBD2 (7 bases each). The CDR3: CASSTQGGGFYEQYF. The CDR3 DNA reads as TGTGCCAGTAGTACCCAGGGGGGGGGCTTCTACGAGCAGTACTTC.